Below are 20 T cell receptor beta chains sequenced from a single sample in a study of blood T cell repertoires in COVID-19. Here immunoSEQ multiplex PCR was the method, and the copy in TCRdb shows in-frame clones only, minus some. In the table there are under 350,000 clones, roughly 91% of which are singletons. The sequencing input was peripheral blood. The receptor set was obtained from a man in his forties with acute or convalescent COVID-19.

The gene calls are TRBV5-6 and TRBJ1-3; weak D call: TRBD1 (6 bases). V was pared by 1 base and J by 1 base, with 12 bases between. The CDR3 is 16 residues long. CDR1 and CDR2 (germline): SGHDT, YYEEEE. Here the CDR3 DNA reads TGTGCCAGCAGCTTGATCGGGACACCTTCTGGAAACACCATATATTTT. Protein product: CASSLIGTPSGNTIYF.

CDR3 bases: TGTGCCGGTAGAAGGGGGCGCGGGGAGACCCAGTACTTC. This encodes CAGRRGRGETQYF. The chain is built from TRBV2 and TRBJ2-5; TRBD1 matches at 7 bases. Germline V gene data show CDR1 as SNHLY and CDR2 as FYNNEI. The V and J ends lost 11 bases and 5 bases, in that order; junction bases with no gene match: 11. This CDR3 is built from 13 residues.

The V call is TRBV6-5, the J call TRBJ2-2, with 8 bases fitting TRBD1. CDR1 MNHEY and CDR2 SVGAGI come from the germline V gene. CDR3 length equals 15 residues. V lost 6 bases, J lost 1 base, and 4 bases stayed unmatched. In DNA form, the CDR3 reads TGTGCCAGCAGAGTCGGGACAGGGAACACCGGGGAGCTGTTTTTT. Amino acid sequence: CASRVGTGNTGELFF.

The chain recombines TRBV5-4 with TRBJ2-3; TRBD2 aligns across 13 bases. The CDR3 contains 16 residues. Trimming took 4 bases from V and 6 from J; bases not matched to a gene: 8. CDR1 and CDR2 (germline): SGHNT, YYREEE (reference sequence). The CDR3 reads CASSRGLAGLGDTQYF. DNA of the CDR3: TGTGCCAGCAGCAGGGGACTAGCGGGACTAGGGGATACGCAGTATTTT. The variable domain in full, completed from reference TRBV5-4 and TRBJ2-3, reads ETGVTQSPTHLIKTRGQQVTLRCSSQSGHNTVSWYQQALGQGPQFIFQYYREEENGRGNFPPRFSGLQFPNYSSELNVNALELDDSALYLCASSRGLAGLGDTQYFGPGTRLTVL.

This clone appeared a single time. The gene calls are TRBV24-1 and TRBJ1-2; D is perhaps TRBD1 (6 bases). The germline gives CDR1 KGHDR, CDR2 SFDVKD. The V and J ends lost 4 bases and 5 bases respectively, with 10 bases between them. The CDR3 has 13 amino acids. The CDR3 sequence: CATSDQDRYGYTF. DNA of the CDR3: TGTGCCACCAGTGACCAGGACAGATATGGCTACACCTTC.

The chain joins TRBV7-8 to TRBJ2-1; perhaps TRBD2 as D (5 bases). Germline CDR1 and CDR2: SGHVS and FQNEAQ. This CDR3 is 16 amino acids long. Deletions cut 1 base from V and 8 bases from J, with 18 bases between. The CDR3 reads CASSLERGLRADEQFF. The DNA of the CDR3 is TGTGCCAGCAGCTTAGAACGCGGGTTAAGGGCGGATGAGCAGTTCTTC.

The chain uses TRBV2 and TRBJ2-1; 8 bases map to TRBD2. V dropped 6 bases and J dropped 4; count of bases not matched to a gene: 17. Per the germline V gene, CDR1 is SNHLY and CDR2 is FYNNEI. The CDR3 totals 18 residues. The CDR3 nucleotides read TGTGCCAGCAGGACACCTCCCACCCCCGGGAGGGTTTACAATGAGCAGTTCTTC. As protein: CASRTPPTPGRVYNEQFF. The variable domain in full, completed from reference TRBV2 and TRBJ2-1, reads EPEVTQTPSHQVTQMGQEVILRCVPISNHLYFYWYRQILGQKVEFLVSFYNNEISEKSEIFDDQFSVERPDGSNFTLKIRSTKLEDSAMYFCASRTPPTPGRVYNEQFFGPGTRLTVL.

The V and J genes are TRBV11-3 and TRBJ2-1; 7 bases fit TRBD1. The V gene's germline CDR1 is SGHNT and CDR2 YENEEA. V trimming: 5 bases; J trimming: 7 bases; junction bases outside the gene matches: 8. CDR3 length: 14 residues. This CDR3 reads CASSLGDSGNEQFF. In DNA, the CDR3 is TGTGCCAGCAGCCTAGGGGACAGTGGAAATGAGCAGTTCTTC.

The CDR3 coding sequence is TGTGCCAGCAGCTCCGGGACACGAGGAGAAAAACTGTTTTTT. Amino acids: CASSSGTRGEKLFF. J is TRBJ1-4 and V is TRBV6-5, with D maybe TRBD1 (6 bases). This CDR3 comprises 14 residues. V shed 6 bases and J shed 8 bases, with 16 bases lying between them. Germline V CDR1 and CDR2: MNHEY, SVGAGI.

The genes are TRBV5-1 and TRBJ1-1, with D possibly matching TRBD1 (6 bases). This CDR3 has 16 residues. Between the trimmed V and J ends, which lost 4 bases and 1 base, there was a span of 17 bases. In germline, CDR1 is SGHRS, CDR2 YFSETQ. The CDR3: CASSLEIQGSNTEAFF. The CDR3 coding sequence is TGCGCCAGCAGCCTTGAAATACAGGGATCGAACACTGAAGCTTTCTTT.

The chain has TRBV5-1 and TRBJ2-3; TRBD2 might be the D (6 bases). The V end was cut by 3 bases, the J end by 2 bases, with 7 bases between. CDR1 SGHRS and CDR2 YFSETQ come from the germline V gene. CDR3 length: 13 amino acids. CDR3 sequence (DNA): TGCGCCAGCAGCTGGGACTCCACAGATACGCAGTATTTT. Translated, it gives CASSWDSTDTQYF.

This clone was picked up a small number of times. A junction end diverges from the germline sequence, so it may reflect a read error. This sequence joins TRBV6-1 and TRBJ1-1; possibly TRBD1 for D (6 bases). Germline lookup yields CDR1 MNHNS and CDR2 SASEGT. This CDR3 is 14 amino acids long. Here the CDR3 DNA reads TGTGCCAGCAGTGAAGCGAGGGGGAACTCTGAAGCTTTCTTT. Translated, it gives CASSEARGNSEAFF.

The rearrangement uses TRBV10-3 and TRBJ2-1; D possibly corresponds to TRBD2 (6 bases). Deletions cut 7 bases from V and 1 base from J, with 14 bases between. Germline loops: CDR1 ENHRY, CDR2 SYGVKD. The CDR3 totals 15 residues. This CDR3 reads CAIMGGIHSYNEQFF. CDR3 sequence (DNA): TGTGCCATCATGGGGGGAATCCATTCCTACAATGAGCAGTTCTTC.

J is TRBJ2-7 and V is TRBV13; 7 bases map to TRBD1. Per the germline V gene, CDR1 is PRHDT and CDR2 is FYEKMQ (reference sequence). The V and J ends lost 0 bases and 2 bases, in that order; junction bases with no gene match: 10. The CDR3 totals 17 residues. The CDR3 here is CASSLGQRWTGTYEQYF. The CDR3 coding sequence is TGTGCCAGCAGCTTAGGGCAGAGGTGGACAGGTACCTACGAGCAGTACTTC.

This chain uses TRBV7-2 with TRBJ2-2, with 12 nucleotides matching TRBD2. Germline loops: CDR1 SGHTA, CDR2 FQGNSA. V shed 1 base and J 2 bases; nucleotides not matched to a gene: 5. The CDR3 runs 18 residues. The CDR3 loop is CASSLELAGGGNTGELFF. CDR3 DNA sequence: TGTGCCAGCAGCTTAGAACTAGCGGGGGGAGGTAACACCGGGGAGCTGTTTTTT.

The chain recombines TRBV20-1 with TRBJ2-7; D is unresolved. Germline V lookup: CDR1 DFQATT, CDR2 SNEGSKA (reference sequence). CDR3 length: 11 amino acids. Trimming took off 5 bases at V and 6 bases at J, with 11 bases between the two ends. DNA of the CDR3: TGCAGTGCTCCCCGGTTCGCCGAGCAGTACTTC. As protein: CSAPRFAEQYF.

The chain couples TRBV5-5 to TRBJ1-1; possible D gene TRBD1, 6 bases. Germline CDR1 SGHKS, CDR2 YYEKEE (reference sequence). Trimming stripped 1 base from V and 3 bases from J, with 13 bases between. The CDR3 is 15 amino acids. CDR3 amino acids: CASSLQQGRDTEAFF. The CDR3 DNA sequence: TGTGCCAGCAGCTTGCAACAGGGTAGGGACACTGAAGCTTTCTTT.

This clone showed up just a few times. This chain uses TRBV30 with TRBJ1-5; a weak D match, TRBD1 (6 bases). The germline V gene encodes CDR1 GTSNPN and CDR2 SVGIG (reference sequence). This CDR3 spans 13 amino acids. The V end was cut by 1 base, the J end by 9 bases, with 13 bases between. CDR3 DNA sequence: TGTGCCTGGAGTGGAGAGACAGGCCGGCCCCAGCATTTT. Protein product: CAWSGETGRPQHF. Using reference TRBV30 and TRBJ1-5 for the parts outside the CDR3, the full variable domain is SQTIHQWPATLVQPVGSPLSLECTVEGTSNPNLYWYRQAAGRGLQLLFYSVGIGQISSEVPQNLSASRPQDRQFILSSKKLLLSDSGFYLCAWSGETGRPQHFGDGTRLSIL.

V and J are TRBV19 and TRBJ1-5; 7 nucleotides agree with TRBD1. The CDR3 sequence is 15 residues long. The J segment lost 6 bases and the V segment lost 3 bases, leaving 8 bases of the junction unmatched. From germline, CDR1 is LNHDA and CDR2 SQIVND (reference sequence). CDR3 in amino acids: CASSISDRESQPQHF. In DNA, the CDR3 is TGTGCCAGTAGTATCTCCGACAGGGAAAGTCAGCCCCAGCATTTT.

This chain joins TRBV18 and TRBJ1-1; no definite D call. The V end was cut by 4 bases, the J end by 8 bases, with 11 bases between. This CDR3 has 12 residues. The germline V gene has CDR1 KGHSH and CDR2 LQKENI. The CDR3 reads CASSRGSSEAFF. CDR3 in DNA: TGTGCCAGCTCACGCGGCAGTTCGGAAGCTTTCTTT.